The clone carrying this TCR beta chain has just a few counts. V was clipped by 3 bases and J by 1 base; unmatched bases: 6. The CDR3 sequence is 16 residues long. CDR1 is SGHNT and CDR2 is YYREEE in the germline V gene (reference sequence). This entry belongs to a study of tumor-infiltrating lymphocytes in primary liver carcinoma. Out of unsorted whole blood came the blood RNA, and germline DNA was extracted as well. The authors made TCR beta cDNA from approximately 490 ng total RNA with a constant-region primer. Libraries for TCR beta were built through three nested multiplex PCR rounds, which together made up a slightly modified ARM-PCR procedure. Running around 10 cycles apiece, the first two PCR rounds relied on TRBV1-TRBV30 forward primers together with a C-beta reverse primer. MiXCR was run by TCRdb on the multiplex PCR reads, yielding one entry per CDR3 protein. The profile shows 330,000 or so distinct CDR3 sequences, roughly 61% of them singletons.

Sequencing was done on a sample of peripheral blood. The chain couples TRBV5-4 to TRBJ2-1, with 8 bases fitting TRBD1. The receptor was isolated from a man aged 40-49 years with primary liver carcinoma and hepatitis B virus infection. The CDR3 coding sequence is TGTGCCAGCAGCTCTGGGACAGGTCTGTCCTACAATGAGCAGTTCTTC. It is translated as CASSSGTGLSYNEQFF.